This T cell receptor (beta chain) was sequenced for a study of a mutant IDH1 vaccine in newly diagnosed glioma. Whole-study context: Either 4-6 weeks after radiotherapy alone or alongside temozolomide, vaccination was begun. Study observations and caveats: The authors found pseudoprogression apparently unrelated to changes in top peripheral T cell clonotypes. Vaccine-induced responses were seen in approximately 92% of patients, spanning several MHC alleles.

Some clones are missing from TCRdb's copy, which holds only in-frame ones; the method was immunoSEQ multiplex PCR. Among about 64,000 clones listed, 65% to 75% were seen once. Germline V gene lookup returns CDR1 SGHRS and CDR2 YFSETQ. The V segment lost 1 base and the J segment 2 bases; nucleotides outside the gene matches: 3. The CDR3 runs 15 residues. As to this clone: Its specificity is unknown.

Time point of the sample: week 35, safety follow-up. All doses held 300 ug of mutant IDH1 20-mer peptide, with topical imiquimod. The specimen comprised PBMCs, sampled from a glioma patient whose treatment included an IDH1 peptide vaccine. The V gene is TRBV5-1, the J gene TRBJ1-1; 9 bases fit TRBD1. This receptor was taken from a man aged 45-60 years with glioma. The CDR3 DNA reads as TGCGCCAGCAGCTTGTGGGGACAGGGCAACACTGAAGCTTTCTTT. It specifies CASSLWGQGNTEAFF.